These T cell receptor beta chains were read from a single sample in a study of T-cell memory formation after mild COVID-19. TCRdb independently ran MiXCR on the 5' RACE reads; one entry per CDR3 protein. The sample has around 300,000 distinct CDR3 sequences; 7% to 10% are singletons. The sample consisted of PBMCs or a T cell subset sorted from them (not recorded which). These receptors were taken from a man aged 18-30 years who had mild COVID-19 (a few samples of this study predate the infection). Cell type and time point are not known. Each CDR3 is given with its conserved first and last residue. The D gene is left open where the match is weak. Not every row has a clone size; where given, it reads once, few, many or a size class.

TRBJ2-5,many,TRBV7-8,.,CASSFRVQGETQYF,TGTGCCAGCAGCTTTCGTGTACAGGGAGAGACCCAGTACTTC
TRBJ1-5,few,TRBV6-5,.,CASSSINVRSNQPQHF,TGTGCCAGCAGTTCCATTAACGTGAGGAGCAATCAGCCCCAGCATTTT
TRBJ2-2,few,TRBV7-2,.,CASSLIAVDGELFF,TGTGCCAGCAGCCTTATCGCGGTGGACGGGGAGCTGTTTTTT
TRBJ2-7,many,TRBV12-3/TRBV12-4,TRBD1,CASRSGQGGPYEQYF,TGTGCCAGCAGGTCGGGACAGGGGGGACCCTACGAGCAGTACTTC
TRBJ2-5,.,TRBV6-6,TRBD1,CASSYPDREQETQYF,TGTGCCAGCAGTTACCCGGACAGGGAACAAGAGACCCAGTACTTC
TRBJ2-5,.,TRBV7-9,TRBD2,CASSLGSTSGVQETQYF,TGTGCCAGCAGCTTAGGGTCCACTAGCGGAGTTCAAGAGACCCAGTACTTC
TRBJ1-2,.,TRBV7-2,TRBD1,CASSVTGTGNYGYTF,TGTGCCAGCAGTGTTACCGGGACAGGGAACTATGGCTACACCTTC
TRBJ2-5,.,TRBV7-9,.,CASSTTGGSETQYF,TGTGCCAGCAGCACCACTGGGGGTTCAGAGACCCAGTACTTC
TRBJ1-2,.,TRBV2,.,CASRSILIGGYTF,TGTGCCAGCAGGTCCATACTCATTGGCGGCTACACCTTC
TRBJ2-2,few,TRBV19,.,CASRGEVGTGELFF,TGTGCCAGCAGAGGGGAAGTAGGCACCGGGGAGCTGTTTTTT
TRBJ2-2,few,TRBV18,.,CASSPDIRGTGELFF,TGTGCCAGCTCACCAGACATAAGAGGGACCGGGGAGCTGTTTTTT
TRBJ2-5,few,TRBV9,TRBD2,CASSAGLASLETQYF,TGTGCCAGCAGCGCGGGACTAGCGAGTTTGGAGACCCAGTACTTC
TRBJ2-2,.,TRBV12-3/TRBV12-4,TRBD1,CASSFLGQGNTGELFF,TGTGCCAGCAGTTTTCTCGGACAGGGGAACACCGGGGAGCTGTTTTTT
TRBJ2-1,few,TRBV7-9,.,CASSLLRGGGSYNEQFF,TGTGCCAGCAGCTTACTCAGGGGTGGGGGGTCCTACAATGAGCAGTTCTTC
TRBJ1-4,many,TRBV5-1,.,CASSLVTAGGGSNEKLFF,TGCGCCAGCAGCTTGGTTACTGCCGGTGGGGGCAGTAATGAAAAACTGTTTTTT
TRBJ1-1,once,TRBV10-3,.,CAISESGGRGTEAFF,TGTGCCATCAGTGAGTCGGGGGGACGGGGGACTGAAGCTTTCTTT
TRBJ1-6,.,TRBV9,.,CASSTTPRANMSPLHF,TGTGCCAGCAGCACCACGCCTCGGGCGAATATGTCACCCCTCCACTTT
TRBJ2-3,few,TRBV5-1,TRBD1,CASSKDRGDDTQYF,TGCGCCAGCAGCAAGGACAGGGGTGACGATACGCAGTATTTT
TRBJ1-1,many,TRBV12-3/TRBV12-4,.,CAISRDSWTEAFF,TGTGCCATCTCCCGGGACTCGTGGACTGAAGCTTTCTTT
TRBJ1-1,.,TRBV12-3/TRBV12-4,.,CASRVQSEAFF,TGTGCCAGCAGGGTACAGAGTGAAGCTTTCTTT
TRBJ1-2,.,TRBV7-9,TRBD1,CASSPRGLDKIYGYTF,TGTGCCAGCAGCCCTAGGGGGCTCGACAAGATCTATGGCTACACCTTC
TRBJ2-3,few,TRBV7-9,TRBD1,CASSLLGQGMADTQYF,TGTGCCAGCAGCTTACTGGGACAGGGGATGGCAGATACGCAGTATTTT
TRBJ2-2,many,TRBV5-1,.,CASSLVLGDGGELFF,TGCGCCAGCAGCTTGGTATTAGGGGACGGCGGGGAGCTGTTTTTT
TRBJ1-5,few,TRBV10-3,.,CAISDPRDNQPQHF,TGTGCCATCAGTGACCCCAGGGACAATCAGCCCCAGCATTTT
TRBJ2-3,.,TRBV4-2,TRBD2,CASSQDPGTSGFTDTQYF,TGTGCCAGCAGCCAAGACCCCGGGACTAGCGGATTCACAGATACGCAGTATTTT
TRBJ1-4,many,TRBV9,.,CASSRRGTPTNEKLFF,TGTGCCAGCAGCAGACGGGGCACGCCAACTAATGAAAAACTGTTTTTT
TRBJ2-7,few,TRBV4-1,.,CASSHHRDGDYEQYF,TGCGCCAGCAGCCACCACCGGGACGGGGACTACGAGCAGTACTTC
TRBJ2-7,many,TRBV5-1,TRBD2,CASSLAGMSYEQYF,TGCGCCAGCAGCCTAGCGGGGATGAGCTACGAGCAGTACTTC
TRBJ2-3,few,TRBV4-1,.,CASSHPRDTDTQYF,TGCGCCAGCAGCCACCCCAGGGACACAGATACGCAGTATTTT
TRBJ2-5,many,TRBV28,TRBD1,CASSEGARGTQYF,TGTGCCAGCTCCGAGGGGGCAAGGGGGACCCAGTACTTC
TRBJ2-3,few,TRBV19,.,CASSASLGLDTDTQYF,TGTGCCAGTAGTGCTTCTTTGGGACTCGACACAGATACGCAGTATTTT
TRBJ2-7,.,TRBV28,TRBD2,CASSLHGGIFYEQYF,TGTGCCAGCAGTCTTCACGGGGGGATCTTTTACGAGCAGTACTTC
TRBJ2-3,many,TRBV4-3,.,CASSQVTAGGTDTQYF,TGCGCCAGCAGCCAAGTGACAGCCGGGGGTACAGATACGCAGTATTTT
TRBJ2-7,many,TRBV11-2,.,CASSSQLSYEQYF,TGTGCCAGCAGCTCGCAACTTTCCTACGAGCAGTACTTC
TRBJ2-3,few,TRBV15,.,CATSRDLTDTQYF,TGTGCCACCAGCAGAGATCTAACAGATACGCAGTATTTT
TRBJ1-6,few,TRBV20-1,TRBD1,CSARDRRGPSPLHF,TGCAGTGCTAGAGATCGCAGGGGGCCCTCACCCCTCCACTTT
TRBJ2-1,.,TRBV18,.,CASSPLTGSYNEQFF,TGTGCCAGCTCACCACTAACAGGCTCCTACAATGAGCAGTTCTTC
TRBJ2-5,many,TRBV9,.,CASSVGQGEETQYF,TGTGCCAGCAGCGTAGGTCAGGGTGAAGAGACCCAGTACTTC
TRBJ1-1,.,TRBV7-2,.,CASSADRQNEAFF,TGTGCCAGCAGCGCTGATAGACAGAATGAAGCTTTCTTT
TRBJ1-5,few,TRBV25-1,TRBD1,CASSDFRQGHQPQHF,TGTGCCAGCAGTGACTTTAGACAGGGGCATCAGCCCCAGCATTTT
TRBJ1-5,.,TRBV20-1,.,CSARGREGPGKPQHF,TGCAGTGCTAGGGGACGGGAGGGGCCGGGAAAACCCCAGCATTTT
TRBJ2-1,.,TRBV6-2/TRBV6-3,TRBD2,CASTSGDYNEQFF,TGTGCCAGCACTAGCGGGGACTACAATGAGCAGTTCTTC
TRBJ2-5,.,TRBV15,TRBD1,CATSAGTDLQETQYF,TGTGCCACCAGCGCCGGGACAGACCTCCAAGAGACCCAGTACTTC
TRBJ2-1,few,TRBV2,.,CASILDGYNEQFF,TGTGCCAGCATCCTGGACGGGTACAATGAGCAGTTCTTC
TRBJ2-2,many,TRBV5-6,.,CASSFSYTGELFF,TGTGCCAGCAGCTTTTCCTACACCGGGGAGCTGTTTTTT
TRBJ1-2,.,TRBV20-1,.,CSARIAAGGYTF,TGCAGTGCTAGAATCGCTGCGGGGGGCTACACCTTC
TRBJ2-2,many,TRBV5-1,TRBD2,CASSQGLEGGELFF,TGCGCCAGCAGCCAAGGACTAGAAGGCGGGGAGCTGTTTTTT
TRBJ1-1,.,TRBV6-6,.,CASSPGGAGNTEAFF,TGTGCCAGCAGTCCTGGCGGCGCAGGCAACACTGAAGCTTTCTTT
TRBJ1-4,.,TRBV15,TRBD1,CATSSLLTGTVNEKLFF,TGTGCCACCAGCAGCCTGTTAACCGGGACAGTCAATGAAAAACTGTTTTTT
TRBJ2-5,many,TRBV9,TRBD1,CASSVGQGRETQYF,TGTGCCAGCAGCGTAGGACAGGGAAGAGAGACCCAGTACTTC
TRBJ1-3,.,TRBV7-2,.,CASSLAEVRQVYGNTIYF,TGTGCCAGCAGCTTAGCTGAGGTGCGGCAGGTGTATGGAAACACCATATATTTT
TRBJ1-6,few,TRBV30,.,CAWRGTSGSPLHF,TGTGCCTGGCGCGGGACATCGGGTTCACCCCTCCACTTT
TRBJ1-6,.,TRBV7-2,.,CASSFSGSDSPLHF,TGTGCCAGCAGCTTCTCAGGATCGGATTCACCCCTCCACTTT